Below, 16 T cell receptor beta chains from the same sample are listed, as sequenced in a study of shared clonotypes between healthy human individuals. Sequenced by immunoSEQ multiplex PCR; TCRdb stores in-frame clones only, minus some. The sample contains around 2.5 million clones, 80% to 95% of which appear only once. Sequencing input: naive CD4+ T cells from PBMCs. Documented subset: CD45RA+ positively selected. The receptor source for this set is a man in his late teens or twenties in good health. Some clones in this sample may be carry-over from other donors' samples.

This chain joins TRBV5-4 and TRBJ2-7, with D possibly TRBD2 on 6 matching bases. The CDR3 has 13 residues. Germline-derived CDR1 and CDR2 are SGHNT and YYREEE (reference sequence). Trimming removed 3 bases from V and 4 bases from J, with 11 bases in between. The CDR3 spells CASSSRRGYEQYF. Written as DNA, the CDR3 is TGTGCCAGCAGCTCCCGGAGGGGTTACGAGCAGTACTTC.

Concerning this clone: Other DNA variants within this sample encode the same CDR3. This chain joins TRBV28 and TRBJ2-7, with 8 bases that match TRBD2. Per germline, CDR1 MDHEN and CDR2 SYDVKM. The CDR3 totals 15 residues. V trimming: 6 bases; J trimming: 1 base; junction bases outside the gene matches: 8. The CDR3 DNA is TGTGCCAGCAGCCTACTCGGGACTAGTTCCTACGAGCAGTACTTC. This gives the protein CASSLLGTSSYEQYF.

The CDR3 is CASSPRAGVAYEQYF. For the CDR3, the DNA is TGTGCCAGCAGCCCCAGGGCGGGCGTCGCCTACGAGCAGTACTTC. The chain recombines TRBV9 with TRBJ2-7; D tentatively fits TRBD1 or TRBD2 (5 bases each). There are 15 residues in the CDR3. Per germline, CDR1 SGDLS and CDR2 YYNGEE. Trimming removed 4 bases from V and 2 bases from J, with 16 bases in between.

Remarks on this clone: The sample holds other DNA sequences that translate to the same CDR3. This rearrangement joins TRBV11-2 to TRBJ1-2; tentative D call: TRBD1 (5 bases). V shed 5 bases and J shed 8 bases, with 21 bases lying between them. The germline V gene encodes CDR1 SGHAT and CDR2 FQNNGV. The CDR3 consists of 15 residues. The CDR3 nucleotides read TGTGCCAGCAGCCTAACCGGGACCGACGGGAAGGGCTACACCTTC. It specifies CASSLTGTDGKGYTF.

V gene TRBV6-5 combines with J gene TRBJ1-2; D is uncertain. Trimming stripped 0 bases from V and 7 bases from J, with 15 bases between. The germline CDR1 and CDR2 sequences are MNHEY and SVGAGI. The CDR3 is 15 amino acids. The CDR3 bases are TGTGCCAGCAGTTACTCAACCCCCCGACGCGGTGGCTACACCTTC. This gives the protein CASSYSTPRRGGYTF.

V usage is TRBV5-1 and J usage is TRBJ2-6; D not certain. In germline, CDR1 is SGHRS, CDR2 YFSETQ. V lost 5 bases and J lost 1, with 10 bases in between. The CDR3 has 15 residues. As DNA, the CDR3 is TGCGCCAGCAGTCTCGATACTTCTGGGGCCAACGTCCTGACTTTC. Protein sequence: CASSLDTSGANVLTF.

The CDR3 region has the DNA TGTGCCAGCAGTGGTCGAGCGGTGAACACCGGGGAGCTGTTTTTT. Its protein is CASSGRAVNTGELFF. J is TRBJ2-2 and V is TRBV2; TRBD2 is a possible D gene (5 bases). Germline assignment: CDR1 SNHLY and CDR2 FYNNEI. Trimming took off 4 bases at V and 1 base at J, with 10 bases between the two ends. This CDR3 region has 15 residues.

This sequence joins TRBV27 and TRBJ2-7; 9 nucleotides align to TRBD1. Germline CDR1 and CDR2: MNHEY and SMNVEV (reference sequence). The CDR3 is 15 residues long. V gave up 6 bases and J gave up 4 bases; unmatched junction bases: 10. CDR3 sequence: CASSHRRTGEYEQYF. CDR3 DNA: TGTGCCAGCAGCCATAGGCGGACAGGGGAGTACGAGCAGTACTTC.

The CDR3 DNA reads TGTGCCAGCAGTGAAGGAGGACAGGGTAGATCGCAGTTCTTC. Translating gives CASSEGGQGRSQFF. This chain connects TRBV2 to TRBJ2-1; 8 nucleotides match TRBD1. Germline V gene sequence: CDR1 SNHLY, CDR2 FYNNEI. The CDR3 length is 14 residues. V trimming: 1 base; J trimming: 12 bases; junction bases outside the gene matches: 8. The whole variable domain, remainder taken from reference TRBV2 and TRBJ2-1, is EPEVTQTPSHQVTQMGQEVILRCVPISNHLYFYWYRQILGQKVEFLVSFYNNEISEKSEIFDDQFSVERPDGSNFTLKIRSTKLEDSAMYFCASSEGGQGRSQFFGPGTRLTVL.

The V call is TRBV9, the J call TRBJ2-7; TRBD1 aligns across 9 bases. The V and J ends lost 4 bases and 5 bases, in that order; junction bases with no gene match: 4. Germline CDR1 and CDR2: SGDLS and YYNGEE. The length of the CDR3 is 13 residues. The CDR3 is CASSRGTGNEQYF. CDR3 coding DNA: TGTGCCAGCAGCCGCGGGACAGGGAACGAGCAGTACTTC.

The rearrangement uses TRBV5-6 and TRBJ2-7, with TRBD2 matching 7 bases. The length of the CDR3 is 13 residues. CDR1 SGHDT and CDR2 YYEEEE come from the germline V gene. J lost 0 bases, V lost 3 bases, and 0 bases had no gene match. The CDR3 loop is CASSWGGSYEQYF. The CDR3 DNA reads as TGTGCCAGCAGCTGGGGGGGCTCCTACGAGCAGTACTTC.

The chain recombines TRBV28 with TRBJ2-1, with 15 bases matching TRBD2. Trimming took 4 bases from V and 4 from J; bases not matched to a gene: 2. This CDR3 has 16 residues. Germline CDR1 is MDHEN and CDR2 is SYDVKM. CDR3 amino acids: CASSSGLAGGYNEQFF. The CDR3 coding sequence is TGTGCCAGCAGTTCGGGACTAGCGGGAGGTTACAATGAGCAGTTCTTC.

In regard to this clone: One junction end does not reproduce the germline sequence, and a read error may be involved. The chain carries TRBV25-1 and TRBJ2-7, with TRBD2 as a possible D gene (5 bases). In germline, CDR1 is MGHDK, CDR2 SYGVNS. CDR3 length: 12 residues. The CDR3 coding sequence is TGTGCCAGCAGTGAATCGGGGAACACACCCAACTTC. The encoded protein is CASSESGNTPNF.

This clone showed up just once. The chain combines TRBV4-1 with TRBJ1-4; D may be TRBD1 (5 bases). Germline V CDR1 and CDR2: MGHRA, YSYEKL. Trimming pared 1 base from V and 4 bases from J, leaving 13 bases between. CDR3 length: 16 residues. As DNA, the CDR3 is TGCGCCAGCAGCCAAGTGACAGCCACCCTTAATGAAAAACTGTTTTTT. Residues: CASSQVTATLNEKLFF.

The CDR3 loop reads CASSLWGLRVAEAFF. For the CDR3, the DNA is TGTGCCAGCAGTTTATGGGGGCTCAGGGTCGCTGAAGCTTTCTTT. This chain links TRBV28 with TRBJ1-1; tentatively, D is TRBD1 (5 bases). This CDR3 spans 15 amino acids. Germline CDR1 MDHEN, CDR2 SYDVKM. V lost 0 bases to trimming and J lost 6 bases, with 14 bases between them.

This clone has more than one count but fewer than ten. At the DNA level, this CDR3 is encoded by other sequences in the same sample as well. DNA of the CDR3: TGTGCCAGCTCACCAGGGGTCGGCACTGAAGCTTTCTTT. As protein: CASSPGVGTEAFF. The chain carries TRBV18 and TRBJ1-1; unclear D gene. Per germline, CDR1 KGHSH and CDR2 LQKENI. Trimming took off 2 bases at V and 4 bases at J, with 8 bases between the two ends. The CDR3 covers 13 residues.